This TCR beta chain originates from a study of blood T cell repertoires in COVID-19. The CDR3 runs 13 residues. V was pared by 10 bases and J by 5 bases, with 17 bases between. Germline CDR1 is MDHEN and CDR2 is SYDVKM. Clones were read by immunoSEQ multiplex PCR, and TCRdb kept only the in-frame ones, dropping some. The repertoire consists of 150,000 or so clones, with approximately 80% occurring once and the leading ten covering over 4%. Sequencing was done on a sample of peripheral blood. The clonotype was recovered from a woman older than 75 with active or convalescent COVID-19. The chain combines TRBV28 with TRBJ1-2; maybe TRBD1 (6 bases). The CDR3 sequence is CATTWGGGYGYTF. Written as DNA, the CDR3 is TGTGCCACCACATGGGGGGGCGGGTATGGCTACACCTTC.